Reported below is one T cell receptor beta chain. Trimming pared 3 bases from V and 2 bases from J, leaving 20 bases between. Germline V gene sequence: CDR1 KGHSH, CDR2 LQKENI. The CDR3 is 17 amino acids. These data originate in a study of blood T cell repertoires in COVID-19. The table came from immunoSEQ multiplex PCR; TCRdb's copy has only in-frame clones and leaves some out. This table has approximately 350,000 clones, 87% appearing once. Sequencing was performed on peripheral blood. J is TRBJ2-7 and V is TRBV18; weak D call: TRBD1 (6 bases). This sequence originates from a woman aged 50 to 60 with COVID-19, enrolled during active disease. The DNA for the CDR3 is TGTGCCAGCTCACCTCTCCCCCCAGGGGCCGGTACCTACGAGCAGTACTTC. Its protein product is CASSPLPPGAGTYEQYF.